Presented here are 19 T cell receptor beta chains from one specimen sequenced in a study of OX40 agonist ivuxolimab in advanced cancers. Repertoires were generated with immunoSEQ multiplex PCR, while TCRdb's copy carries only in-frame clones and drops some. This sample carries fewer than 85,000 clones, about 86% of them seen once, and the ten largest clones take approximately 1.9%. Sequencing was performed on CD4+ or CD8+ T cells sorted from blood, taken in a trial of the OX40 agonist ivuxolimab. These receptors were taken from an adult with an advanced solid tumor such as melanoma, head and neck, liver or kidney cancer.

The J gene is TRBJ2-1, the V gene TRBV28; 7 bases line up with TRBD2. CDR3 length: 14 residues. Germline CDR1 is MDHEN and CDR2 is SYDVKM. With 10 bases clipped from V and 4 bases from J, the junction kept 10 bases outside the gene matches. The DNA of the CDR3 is TGTGCCACTACGGGGGACTACCGATACAATGAGCAGTTCTTC. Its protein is CATTGDYRYNEQFF.

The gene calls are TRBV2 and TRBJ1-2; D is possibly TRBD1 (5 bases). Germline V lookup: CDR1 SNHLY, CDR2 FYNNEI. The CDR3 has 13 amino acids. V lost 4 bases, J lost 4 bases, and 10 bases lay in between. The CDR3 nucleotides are TGTGCCAGCAGTGGTTCGGGACCCTATGGCTACACCTTC. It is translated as CASSGSGPYGYTF.

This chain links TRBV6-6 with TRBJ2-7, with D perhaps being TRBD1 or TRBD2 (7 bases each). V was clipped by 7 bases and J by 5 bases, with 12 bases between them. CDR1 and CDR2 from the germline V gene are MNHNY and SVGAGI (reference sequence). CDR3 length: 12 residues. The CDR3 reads CASTRGGDEQYF. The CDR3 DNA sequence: TGTGCCAGCACCAGGGGGGGTGACGAGCAGTACTTC.

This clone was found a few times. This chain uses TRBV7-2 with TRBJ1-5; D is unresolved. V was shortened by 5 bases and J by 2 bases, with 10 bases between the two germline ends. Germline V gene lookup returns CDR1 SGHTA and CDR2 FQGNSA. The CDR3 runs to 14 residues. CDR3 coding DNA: TGTGCCAGCAGCCAACAGAGGGGCAATCAGCCCCAGCATTTT. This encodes CASSQQRGNQPQHF.

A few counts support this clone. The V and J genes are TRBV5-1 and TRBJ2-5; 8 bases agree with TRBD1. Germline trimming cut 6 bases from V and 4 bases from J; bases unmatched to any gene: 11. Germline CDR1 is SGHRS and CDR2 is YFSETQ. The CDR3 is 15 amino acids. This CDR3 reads CASTQSDRGRETQYF. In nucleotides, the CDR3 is TGCGCCAGCACCCAATCTGACAGGGGACGAGAGACCCAGTACTTC.

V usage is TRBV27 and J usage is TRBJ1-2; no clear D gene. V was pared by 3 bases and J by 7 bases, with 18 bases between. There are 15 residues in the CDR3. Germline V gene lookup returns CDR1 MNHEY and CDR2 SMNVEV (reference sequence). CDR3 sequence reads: CASSLSQATTAGYTF. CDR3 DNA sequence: TGTGCCAGCAGTTTGTCGCAGGCGACTACTGCTGGCTACACCTTC.

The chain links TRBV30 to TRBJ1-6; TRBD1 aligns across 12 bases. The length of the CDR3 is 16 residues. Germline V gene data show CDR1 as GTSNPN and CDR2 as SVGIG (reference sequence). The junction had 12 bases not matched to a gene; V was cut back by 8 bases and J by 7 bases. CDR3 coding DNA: TGTGCCGGTTACGGGACAGGGGGCGCCGGGAATTCACCCCTCCACTTT. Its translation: CAGYGTGGAGNSPLHF.

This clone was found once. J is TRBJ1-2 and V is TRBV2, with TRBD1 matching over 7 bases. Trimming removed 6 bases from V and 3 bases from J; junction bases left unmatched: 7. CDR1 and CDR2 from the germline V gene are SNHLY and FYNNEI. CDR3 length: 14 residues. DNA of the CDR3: TGTGCCAGCAGCGCCCGGACAGGCTACTATGGCTACACCTTC. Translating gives CASSARTGYYGYTF.

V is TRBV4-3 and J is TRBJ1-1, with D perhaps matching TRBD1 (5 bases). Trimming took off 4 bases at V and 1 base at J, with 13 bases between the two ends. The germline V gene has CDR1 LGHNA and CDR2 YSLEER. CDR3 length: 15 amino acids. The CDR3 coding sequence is TGCGCCAGCAGCCGGGGGGGACGGTCGAACACTGAAGCTTTCTTT. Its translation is CASSRGGRSNTEAFF.

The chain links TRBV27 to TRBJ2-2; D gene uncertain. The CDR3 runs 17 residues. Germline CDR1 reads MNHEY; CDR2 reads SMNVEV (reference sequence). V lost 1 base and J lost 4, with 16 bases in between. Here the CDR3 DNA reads TGTGCCAGCAGTTTATTCCTATCTGATTTGACCACCGGGGAGCTGTTTTTT. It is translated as CASSLFLSDLTTGELFF.

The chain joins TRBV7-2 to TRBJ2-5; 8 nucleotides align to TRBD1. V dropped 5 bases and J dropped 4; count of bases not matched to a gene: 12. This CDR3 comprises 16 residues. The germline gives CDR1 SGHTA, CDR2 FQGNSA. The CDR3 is CASSPPGDRSRETQYF. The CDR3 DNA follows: TGTGCCAGCAGCCCCCCCGGGGACAGGAGTAGAGAGACCCAGTACTTC. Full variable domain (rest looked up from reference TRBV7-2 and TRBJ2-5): GAGVSQSPSNKVTEKGKDVELRCDPISGHTALYWYRQSLGQGLEFLIYFQGNSAPDKSGLPSDRFSAERTGGSVSTLTIQRTQQEDSAVYLCASSPPGDRSRETQYFGPGTRLLVL.

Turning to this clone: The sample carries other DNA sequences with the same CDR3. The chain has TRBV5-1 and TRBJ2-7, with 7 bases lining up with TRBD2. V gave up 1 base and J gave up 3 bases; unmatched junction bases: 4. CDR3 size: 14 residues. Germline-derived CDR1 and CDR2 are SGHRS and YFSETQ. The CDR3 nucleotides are TGCGCCAGCAGCTTGCAGACTAGCAGCTACGAGCAGTACTTC. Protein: CASSLQTSSYEQYF.

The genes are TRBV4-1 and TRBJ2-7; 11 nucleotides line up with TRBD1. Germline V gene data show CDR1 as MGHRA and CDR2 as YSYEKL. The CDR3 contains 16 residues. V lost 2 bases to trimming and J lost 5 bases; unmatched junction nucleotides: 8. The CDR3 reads CASSQPGQGAIHEQYF. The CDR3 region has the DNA TGCGCCAGCAGCCAACCCGGACAGGGGGCGATCCACGAGCAGTACTTC.

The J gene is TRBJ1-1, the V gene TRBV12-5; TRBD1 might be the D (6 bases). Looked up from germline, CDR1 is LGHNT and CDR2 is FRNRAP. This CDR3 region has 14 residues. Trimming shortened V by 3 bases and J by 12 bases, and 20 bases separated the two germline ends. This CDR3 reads CASGFPPGTPETFF. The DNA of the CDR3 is TGTGCTAGTGGTTTCCCCCCCGGGACACCAGAGACTTTCTTT.

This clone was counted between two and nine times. The CDR3 bases are TGTGCCAGCAGCGACCGGGACGCGGTCCCCCTCCACTTT. It is translated as CASSDRDAVPLHF. The chain carries TRBV6-5 and TRBJ1-6; tentatively, D is TRBD1 (5 bases). Germline-derived CDR1 and CDR2 are MNHEY and SVGAGI. The CDR3 is 13 residues long. V lost 6 bases and J 13 bases, leaving 16 bases between the germline ends.

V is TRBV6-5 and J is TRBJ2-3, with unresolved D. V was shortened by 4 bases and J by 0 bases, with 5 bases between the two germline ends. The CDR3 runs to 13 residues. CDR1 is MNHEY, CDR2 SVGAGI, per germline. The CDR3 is CASSFGSTDTQYF. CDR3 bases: TGTGCCAGCAGTTTCGGGAGCACAGATACGCAGTATTTT.

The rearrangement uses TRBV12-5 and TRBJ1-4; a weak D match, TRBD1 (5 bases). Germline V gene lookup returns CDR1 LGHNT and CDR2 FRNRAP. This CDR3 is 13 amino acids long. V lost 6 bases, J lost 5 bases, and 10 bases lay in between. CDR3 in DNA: TGTGCTAGTGGGGGGACGGAAAATGAAAAACTGTTTTTT. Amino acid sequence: CASGGTENEKLFF.

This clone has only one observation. CDR3 DNA: TGCGCCAGCCGAGACAGGGGGGTCAATCAGCCCCAGCATTTT. Protein sequence: CASRDRGVNQPQHF. V gene TRBV10-2 combines with J gene TRBJ1-5, with 9 bases identical to TRBD1. V lost 8 bases, J lost 3 bases, and 5 bases stayed unmatched. The CDR3 runs to 14 residues. Germline V gives CDR1 WSHSY, CDR2 SAAADI.

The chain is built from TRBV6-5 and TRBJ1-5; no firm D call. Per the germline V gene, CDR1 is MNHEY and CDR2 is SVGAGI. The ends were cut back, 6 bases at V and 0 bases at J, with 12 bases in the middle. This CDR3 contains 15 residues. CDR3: CASSPGRYSNQPQHF. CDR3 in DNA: TGTGCCAGCAGCCCCGGACGGTATAGCAATCAGCCCCAGCATTTT.